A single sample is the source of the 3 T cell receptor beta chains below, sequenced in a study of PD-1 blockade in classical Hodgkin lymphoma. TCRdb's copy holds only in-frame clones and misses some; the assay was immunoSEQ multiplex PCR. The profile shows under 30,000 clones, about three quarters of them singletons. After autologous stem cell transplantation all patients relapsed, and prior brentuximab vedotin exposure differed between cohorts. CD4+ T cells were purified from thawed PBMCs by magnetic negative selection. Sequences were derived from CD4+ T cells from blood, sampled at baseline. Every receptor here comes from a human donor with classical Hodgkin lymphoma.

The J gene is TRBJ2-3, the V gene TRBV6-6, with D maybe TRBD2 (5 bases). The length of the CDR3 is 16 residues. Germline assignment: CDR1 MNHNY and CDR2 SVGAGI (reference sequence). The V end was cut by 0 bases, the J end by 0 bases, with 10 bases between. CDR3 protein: CASSYSIERSTDTQYF. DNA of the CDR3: TGTGCCAGCAGTTACTCTATCGAGCGGAGCACAGATACGCAGTATTTT.

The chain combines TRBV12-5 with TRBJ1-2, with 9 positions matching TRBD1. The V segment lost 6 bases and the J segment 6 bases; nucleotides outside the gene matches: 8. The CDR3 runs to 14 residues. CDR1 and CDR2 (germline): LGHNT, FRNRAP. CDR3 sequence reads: CASGPGTGRNGYTF. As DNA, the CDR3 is TGTGCTAGTGGGCCCGGGACAGGGAGGAATGGCTACACCTTC.

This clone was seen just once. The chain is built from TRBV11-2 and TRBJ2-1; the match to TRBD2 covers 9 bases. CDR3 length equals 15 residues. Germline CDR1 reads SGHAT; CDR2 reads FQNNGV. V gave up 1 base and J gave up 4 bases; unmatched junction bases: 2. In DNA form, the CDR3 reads TGTGCCAGCAGCTTAGTTAGCGGGGGTTACAATGAGCAGTTCTTC. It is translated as CASSLVSGGYNEQFF.